This entry concerns a single T cell receptor (beta chain). The antigen remains unidentified. At one end, the junction sequence differs from germline, possibly due to a read error. The CDR3 has 14 amino acids. The V gene's germline CDR1 is SSHAT and CDR2 FNYEAQ (reference sequence). The sample belongs to a study of human T cells and chemical hapten exposure. Whole-study context: Weekly scalp doses of diphenylcyclopropenone were given to patients during the approximately 25-week study. A patient group, mainly female, showed alopecia areata, totalis or universalis.

The study, taken as a whole, reports: It was expanded TCRs that formed significantly more large CDR3 similarity clusters than controls did.

From the RACE reads, TCRdb called clonotypes with MiXCR, one entry per CDR3 protein. The sample records about 140,000 distinct CDR3 sequences, about 11% being singletons. Time point of the sample: patch test 2, 6 weeks after DPC sensitization. The treatment denotes: therapeutic diphenylcyclopropenone sensitization with weekly scalp DPC. Suited to DPC and affected by alopecia, the donors ranged from 18 to 70 years old. V usage is TRBV7-7 and J usage is TRBJ2-5; D tentatively reads TRBD1 or TRBD2 (6 bases each). This clonotype originated in a woman aged 50 to 65 with alopecia areata. Some clones in this sample may be carry-over from other donors' samples. The input for sequencing was whole blood, taken in connection with sensitization to the hapten diphenylcyclopropenone (DPC). CDR3: CASSAGGGLETQYF. CDR3 coding DNA: TGTGCTAGCAGTGCCGGGGGCGGACTAGAGACCCAGTACTTC.